This entry features one T cell receptor (beta chain) sequence. CDR1 SGHAT and CDR2 FQNNGV come from the germline V gene. The CDR3 length is 16 residues. With 6 bases removed from V and 4 bases from J, the gap between germline ends came to 21 bases. These data come from a study of blood T cell repertoires in COVID-19. Study at large: PBMCs, B-cell-depleted T cells, or T cells were the source of the cDNA or gDNA that made up the material.

Profiled with immunoSEQ multiplex PCR; TCRdb holds only in-frame clones, not every one. The repertoire holds a few hundred thousand clones, roughly nine tenths seen once, with less than 3% in the top ten. Enrollment of patients from Seattle took place during active infection, with longitudinal follow-up. The sequencing input was peripheral blood. The V and J genes are TRBV11-2 and TRBJ2-5; possibly TRBD2 for D (7 bases). This TCR derives from a woman younger than 45 with COVID-19, enrolled during active disease. CDR3 nucleotide sequence: TGTGCCAGCAGGGCCGACCGGGGGGCGGTGGGAGAGACCCAGTACTTC. Its translation is CASRADRGAVGETQYF.